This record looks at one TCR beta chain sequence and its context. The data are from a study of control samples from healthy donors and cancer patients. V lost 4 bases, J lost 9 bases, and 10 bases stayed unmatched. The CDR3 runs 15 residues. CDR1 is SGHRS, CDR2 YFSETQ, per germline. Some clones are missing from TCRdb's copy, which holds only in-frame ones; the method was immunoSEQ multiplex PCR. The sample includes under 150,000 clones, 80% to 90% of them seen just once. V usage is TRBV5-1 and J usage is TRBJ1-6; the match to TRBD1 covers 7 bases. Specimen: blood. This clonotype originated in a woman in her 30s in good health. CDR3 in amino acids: CASSIEQGSGSPLHF. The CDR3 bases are TGCGCCAGCAGCATCGAACAGGGGAGCGGTTCACCCCTCCACTTT.